The entry below describes one T cell receptor beta chain. The data were taken from a study of blood T cell repertoires in COVID-19. Study context: The origin of the acute and convalescent COVID-19 samples was the United States, Italy and Spain.

The participants were between roughly 18 and 89 years old and came from under 25 US areas. The protocol was immunoSEQ multiplex PCR, while the TCRdb copy is restricted to in-frame clones and leaves out a portion. The data hold approximately 230,000 clones, with about nine tenths observed a single time. This receptor was obtained from a woman in her 30s with acute COVID-19. The specimen was PBMCs or T cells enriched from blood (not recorded which).

CDR3 in DNA: TGTGCCAGCAGTGATGGCGGGTACGAGCAGTACTTC. It specifies CASSDGGYEQYF. The chain joins TRBV12-3 or TRBV12-4 to TRBJ2-7, with a possible D match to TRBD2 (5 bases). V was shortened by 5 bases and J by 4 bases, with 9 bases between the two germline ends. This CDR3 contains 12 residues.